This TCR beta chain was obtained from a study of response to subunit inactivated influenza vaccine. The CDR3 has 14 residues. Germline CDR1 is SSHAT and CDR2 is FNYEAQ (reference sequence). TCRdb ran MiXCR on the RT-PCR reads and lists one entry per CDR3 protein. The sample shows more than 600,000 distinct CDR3 sequences, under 20% of them seen only once. General observations from the study: The authors offered the suggestion that each seasonal influenza vaccination recruits few new T cells.

A note on this clonotype: The antigen remains unidentified.

The V gene is TRBV7-7, the J gene TRBJ2-2, with D perhaps matching TRBD2 (6 bases). This clonotype originated in a man aged 50-59 years who received an inactivated influenza vaccine. The material sequenced was PBMCs from blood, taken less than 6 days after vaccination. CDR3: CASGGDLYTGELFF. The CDR3 DNA reads as TGTGCTAGCGGAGGGGACTTGTACACCGGGGAGCTGTTTTTT. Full variable domain (rest looked up from reference TRBV7-7 and TRBJ2-2): GAGVSQSPRYKVTKRGQDVTLRCDPISSHATLYWYQQALGQGPEFLTYFNYEAQPDKSGLPSDRFSAERPEGSISTLTIQRTEQRDSAMYRCASGGDLYTGELFFGEGSRLTVL.